The present TCR beta chain was sequenced within a study of control samples from healthy donors and cancer patients (dated by TCRdb to the early 2020s). The library was obtained by the immunoSEQ multiplex PCR assay. TCRdb provides this immuneACCESS table in a form limited to in-frame rearrangements. Some clones are lacking; in checked studies, under half of them reflect an unresolved V gene, and why the rest are absent is not known. This sample is represented by under 95,000 clones; more than 85% of them were singletons. Of the sample, around 1% falls within the top ten clones. In the case of this clone: This receptor's antigen is unknown. Per-base qualities were not stored, and no clone one base away is much larger.

Its CDR3 holds 20 amino acids, cysteine through phenylalanine. This entry keeps only the CDR3 DNA: 60 bases, framed from base 1. After removal of 2 bases from V and 5 bases from J, the junction retains 22 bases not matched to a gene. CDR1 and CDR2 are drawn from the germline V gene (reference sequence): PRHDT, FYEKMQ. The origin of this receptor is a woman between 25 and 40 years old in good health. Sequenced sample: blood. The receptor chain draws on TRBV13 and TRBJ1-2; 8 middle bases align to TRBD1. Here the CDR3 is given as CASSLKGGQGPAQSVYGYTF. The base sequence is TGTGCCAGCAGCTTAAAGGGTGGACAGGGCCCCGCTCAATCAGTTTATGGCTACACCTTC.